These T cell receptor beta chains were read from a single sample in a study of T-cell memory formation after mild COVID-19. TCRdb re-called the 5' RACE reads with MiXCR, one entry per CDR3 protein. The top ten clones hold approximately 20% of a sample with about 340,000 distinct CDR3 sequences, approximately 15% of them seen once. Input material: PBMCs or a T cell subset sorted from them (not recorded which). The receptors derive from a man aged 18 to 30 who had mild COVID-19 (a few samples of this study predate the infection). Cell type and time point are not known. Each CDR3 is given with its conserved first and last residue. Only part of the rows carry a size: once, few, many, or a class if the clone is expanded.

TRBJ1-2,TRBV24-1,many,CATSDSDRPNYGYTF
TRBJ1-3,TRBV20-1,few,CSARGQAGNTIYF
TRBJ2-1,TRBV15,few,CATSSFLSSYNEQFF
TRBJ2-1,TRBV5-4,.,CASSFSGGADNEQFF
TRBJ1-3,TRBV12-3/TRBV12-4,once,CASDSGGAGNTIYF
TRBJ2-1,TRBV29-1,few,CSVDRRQGNEQFF
TRBJ1-6,TRBV11-2,.,CASRSGQGENSPLHF
TRBJ2-1,TRBV29-1,many,CSVNRYNEQFF
TRBJ2-1,TRBV5-6,.,CASNAGGVGYNEQFF
TRBJ2-3,TRBV18,few,CASSPPGGARTSTDTQYF
TRBJ2-1,TRBV2,few,CASSDGAGEQFF
TRBJ2-1,TRBV6-2/TRBV6-3,.,CASSASGGQFF
TRBJ2-5,TRBV5-4,many,CASSGPQGPQETQYF
TRBJ1-3,TRBV18,.,CASSSLPGQGSGNTIYF
TRBJ2-2,TRBV20-1,few,CSASCCGDLFF
TRBJ2-4,TRBV6-2/TRBV6-3,.,CASSYLGIAKNIQYF
TRBJ2-5,TRBV4-3,many,CASSQGVTGGSPNQETQYF
TRBJ2-5,TRBV20-1,few,CSAETSGVETQYF
TRBJ1-2,TRBV29-1,few,CSAAGTGLYGYTF
TRBJ1-1,TRBV18,few,CASSLTRITGAPMNTEAFF
TRBJ2-3,TRBV24-1,.,CATSGRGATSTQYF
TRBJ2-5,TRBV10-3,many,CAISESGQGRGETQYF
TRBJ2-5,TRBV18,many,CASSPNSRGLSLETQYF
TRBJ2-1,TRBV7-2,few,CASSPYTGLADEQFF
TRBJ1-2,TRBV27,few,CASTLLGREGNSYGYTF
TRBJ1-2,TRBV2,once,CASRGTLYGYTF
TRBJ2-7,TRBV19,.,CASSIETGKVYEQYF
TRBJ1-2,TRBV11-1,.,CASSLAGQGSTPYGYTF